The clone carrying this T cell receptor (beta chain) was observed a few times. MiXCR, run by TCRdb on the reads, gives a single entry per CDR3 protein. The sample lists 630,000 or so distinct CDR3 sequences, approximately 25% seen once, with 6.5% to 10% in the top ten. This entry is derived from a study of T cell repertoires in cytomegalovirus infection. Overall study: Both CMV infection and a matching HLA type were indicated by public TCR beta signatures.

V was shortened by 5 bases and J by 4 bases, with 12 bases between the two germline ends. Germline V gene data show CDR1 as SEHNR and CDR2 as FQNEAQ (reference sequence). This CDR3 region has 13 residues. The receptor's source is a human donor in good health (CMV status not recorded). Some clones in this sample may be carry-over from other donors' samples. The chain joins TRBV7-9 to TRBJ2-7; D not resolved. The specimen was CD8+ T cells from PBMCs. The CDR3 loop is CASSPSQQYEQYF. The CDR3 region has the DNA TGTGCCAGCAGCCCAAGCCAACAGTACGAGCAGTACTTC.